This T cell receptor (beta chain) came from a study of cytomegalovirus exposure and HLA in healthy donors. The germline V gene has CDR1 SEHNR and CDR2 FQNEAQ (reference sequence). This CDR3 is 15 amino acids long. With 2 bases removed from V and 5 bases from J, the gap between germline ends came to 12 bases. The PCR made use of 60 Vbeta and 13 Jbeta primers. TCRdb keeps only in-frame clones here, not all; method: immunoSEQ multiplex PCR. The sample shows about 160,000 clones, around 84% of them seen only once. This clone was counted between two and nine times. What it binds is not known. Whole-study findings and limits: Compared with the roughly 700-donor mean, an Asian-associated ancestry cluster reportedly had fewer N-insertions, according to a later analysis.

This clonotype originated in a woman aged 40 to 50 in good health and CMV-seronegative. Sequencing was performed on PBMCs. V gene TRBV7-9 combines with J gene TRBJ1-4; no reliable D call. For the CDR3, the DNA is TGTGCCAGCAGCTTAACGTGGGAGCTCAATGAAAAACTGTTTTTT. Amino acid sequence: CASSLTWELNEKLFF.